These 23 T cell receptor beta chains were sequenced from one sample in a study of shared clonotypes between healthy human individuals. Clones were sequenced by immunoSEQ multiplex PCR, and TCRdb holds only the in-frame ones, with some missing. The sample carries 450,000 to 650,000 clones, roughly 79% recorded once. What was sequenced was PBMCs. All receptors derive from a woman aged 40 to 55 in good health. Some clones in this sample may be carry-over from other donors' samples.

The count of this clone is one. J is TRBJ2-3 and V is TRBV10-3; unclear D gene. V was clipped by 4 bases and J by 1 base, with 6 bases between them. CDR1 is ENHRY, CDR2 SYGVKD, per germline. The CDR3 totals 13 residues. Here the CDR3 DNA reads TGTGCCATCAGTGTTAGGGGCACAGATACGCAGTATTTT. It is translated as CAISVRGTDTQYF.

The CDR3 reads CASRKFGTYAGYEQYF. The CDR3 nucleotides are TGTGCCAGCAGGAAATTCGGGACTTACGCTGGATACGAGCAGTACTTC. The chain couples TRBV27 to TRBJ2-7, with a possible D match to TRBD2 (6 bases). CDR1 and CDR2 from the germline V gene are MNHEY and SMNVEV (reference sequence). Trimming took off 6 bases at V and 4 bases at J, with 22 bases between the two ends. This CDR3 contains 16 residues.

This chain uses TRBV18 with TRBJ1-4; the D is unclear. Trimming took off 2 bases at V and 0 bases at J, with 7 bases between the two ends. This CDR3 is built from 15 residues. Germline-derived CDR1 and CDR2 are KGHSH and LQKENI. CDR3 nucleotide sequence: TGTGCCAGCTCACCAAACCAGGCAACTAATGAAAAACTGTTTTTT. It specifies CASSPNQATNEKLFF.

The J gene is TRBJ2-5, the V gene TRBV9; the D is unclear. V lost 0 bases and J lost 2, with 14 bases in between. Germline V gene data show CDR1 as SGDLS and CDR2 as YYNGEE. The CDR3 is 16 amino acids. The CDR3 protein is CASSVGASGEQETQYF. CDR3 sequence (DNA): TGTGCCAGCAGCGTAGGAGCCTCAGGAGAGCAAGAGACCCAGTACTTC.

This clone was seen ten or more times. This chain links TRBV6-5 with TRBJ2-5; 8 bases agree with TRBD1. Near its end, the DNA agrees better with TRBJ2-7, so the J call may be wrong. The CDR3 consists of 13 residues. The germline gives CDR1 MNHEY, CDR2 SVGAGI. The CDR3 DNA reads as TGTGCCAGCTTCGGGCAGGGGGCGTCCGAGCAGTACTTC. Protein sequence: CASFGQGASEQYF.

The gene calls are TRBV6-5 and TRBJ2-3; D might be TRBD1 or TRBD2, each matching 5 bases. Deletions cut 7 bases from V and 6 bases from J, with 14 bases between. The CDR3 runs to 13 residues. In germline, CDR1 is MNHEY, CDR2 SVGAGI. In DNA form, the CDR3 reads TGTGCCAGCACCGGGACCGGGTGGGATACGCAGTATTTT. Translated, it gives CASTGTGWDTQYF.

In its sample, this clone was seen many times. Within the sample, other DNA sequences also encode this same CDR3. This chain uses TRBV7-9 with TRBJ2-7, with D possibly TRBD1 on 6 matching bases. CDR3 length equals 16 residues. V lost 1 base and J 0 bases, leaving 13 bases between the germline ends. CDR1 is SEHNR, CDR2 FQNEAQ, per germline (reference sequence). CDR3 protein: CASSLVLDSISYEQYF. In nucleotides, the CDR3 is TGTGCCAGCAGCTTAGTCCTGGACAGTATCTCCTACGAGCAGTACTTC.

The rearrangement links TRBV28 to TRBJ1-5; unclear D gene. Looked up from germline, CDR1 is MDHEN and CDR2 is SYDVKM. There are 12 residues in the CDR3. Trimming stripped 8 bases from V and 1 base from J, with 6 bases between. The CDR3 sequence is CASWESNQPQHF. As DNA, the CDR3 is TGTGCCAGCTGGGAAAGCAATCAGCCCCAGCATTTT.

The V gene is TRBV30, the J gene TRBJ1-6; possibly TRBD1 for D (5 bases). CDR1 and CDR2 (germline): GTSNPN, SVGIG (reference sequence). The CDR3 runs to 14 residues. The V end was cut by 1 base, the J end by 11 bases, with 15 bases between. CDR3 sequence: CAWSGGHRDAPLHF. The CDR3 DNA reads TGTGCCTGGAGTGGGGGCCACCGGGATGCACCCCTCCACTTT.

The chain uses TRBV5-1 and TRBJ2-5; tentatively, D is TRBD1 (5 bases). This CDR3 comprises 13 residues. Germline V gives CDR1 SGHRS, CDR2 YFSETQ. V lost 0 bases, J lost 4 bases, and 7 bases lay in between. The CDR3 sequence is CASSLARGETQYF. CDR3 nucleotides: TGCGCCAGCAGCTTGGCTAGGGGAGAGACCCAGTACTTC.

V gene TRBV11-1 combines with J gene TRBJ1-1, with D possibly matching TRBD1 (5 bases). V lost 4 bases and J 5 bases, leaving 17 bases between the germline ends. Germline CDR1 SGHAT, CDR2 FQDESV (reference sequence). The CDR3 loop spans 15 amino acids. Here the CDR3 DNA reads TGTGCCAGCAGCTCCGGGGGTCGGGGTGAGACTGAAGCTTTCTTT. This codes for CASSSGGRGETEAFF. Based on the CDR3 plus reference TRBV11-1 and TRBJ1-1, the full variable domain is EAEVAQSPRYKITEKSQAVAFWCDPISGHATLYWYRQILGQGPELLVQFQDESVVDDSQLPKDRFSAERLKGVDSTLKIQPAELGDSAMYLCASSSGGRGETEAFFGQGTRLTVV.

The chain recombines TRBV19 with TRBJ2-2; 7 bases align to TRBD1. This CDR3 has 14 residues. Germline-derived CDR1 and CDR2 are LNHDA and SQIVND (reference sequence). V was clipped by 6 bases and J by 6 bases; unmatched bases: 7. CDR3 coding DNA: TGTGCCAGTAGGGGGGTTCAGGGGGCCGGGGAGCTGTTTTTT. Protein sequence: CASRGVQGAGELFF.

This clone was found a few times. V is TRBV6-1 and J is TRBJ1-1, with D unresolved. The CDR3 totals 15 residues. V was shortened by 4 bases and J by 0 bases, with 12 bases between the two germline ends. The V gene's germline CDR1 is MNHNS and CDR2 SASEGT. CDR3 sequence: CASSVEGGMNTEAFF. DNA for the CDR3: TGTGCCAGCAGTGTAGAGGGAGGAATGAACACTGAAGCTTTCTTT.

This clone was recorded only once. The CDR3, as DNA: TGTGCCAGCAGCACCGGTGGGACTCGAATCTACGAGCAGTACTTC. Its translation: CASSTGGTRIYEQYF. The chain couples TRBV5-4 to TRBJ2-7, with D possibly TRBD2 on 6 matching bases. Germline V gene data show CDR1 as SGHNT and CDR2 as YYREEE (reference sequence). This CDR3 comprises 15 residues. The V and J ends lost 4 bases and 3 bases respectively, with 17 bases between them.

The rearrangement uses TRBV6-5 and TRBJ2-6; D not certain. This CDR3 region has 13 residues. The germline V and J ends were trimmed by 11 bases and 4 bases, with 12 bases remaining between them. The germline CDR1 and CDR2 sequences are MNHEY and SVGAGI. CDR3 nucleotides: TGTGCCTGTACAGTTCCCGGGGCCAACGTCCTGACTTTC. Its translation is CACTVPGANVLTF.

On this clone: Within the sample, other DNA sequences also encode this same CDR3. This chain joins TRBV6-5 and TRBJ2-1; possibly TRBD2 for D (5 bases). Trimming stripped 0 bases from V and 4 bases from J, with 13 bases between. Germline V gene sequence: CDR1 MNHEY, CDR2 SVGAGI. The CDR3 has 16 amino acids. The CDR3 protein is CASSYSNRGPYNEQFF. In DNA, the CDR3 is TGTGCCAGCAGTTACTCGAATCGCGGGCCTTACAATGAGCAGTTCTTC.

The chain employs TRBV4-1 and TRBJ1-5; TRBD1 matches 8 bases. The CDR3 covers 17 residues. The germline gives CDR1 MGHRA, CDR2 YSYEKL. V lost 1 base, J lost 2 bases, and 7 bases stayed unmatched. DNA of the CDR3: TGCGCCAGCAGCCAAGGATTAGGACAGGGACGCAATCAGCCCCAGCATTTT. It codes for CASSQGLGQGRNQPQHF.

The chain employs TRBV14 and TRBJ2-5, with D unclear. The CDR3 is 14 amino acids. Germline values: CDR1 SGHDN, CDR2 FVKESK. The V gene lost 2 bases and the J gene lost 1 base, with 8 bases spanning the gap. CDR3 in DNA: TGTGCCAGCAGCCAATTCGTCGGCCAAGAGACCCAGTACTTC. This codes for CASSQFVGQETQYF.

In its sample, this clone was seen once. The chain joins TRBV19 to TRBJ2-7, with D possibly TRBD2 on 6 matching bases. Trimming cost V 5 bases and J 0 bases, with 14 bases left between them. Germline V gene lookup returns CDR1 LNHDA and CDR2 SQIVND (reference sequence). This CDR3 has 15 residues. In nucleotides, the CDR3 is TGTGCCAGTAGTCCTAGCGTAGAAAGCTCCTACGAGCAGTACTTC. Encoded protein: CASSPSVESSYEQYF.

CDR3 sequence reads: CASSSPGLGYRYEQYF. The CDR3 DNA reads as TGTGCCAGCAGTTCCCCCGGACTAGGCTACCGCTACGAGCAGTACTTC. The J gene is TRBJ2-7, the V gene TRBV28, with 7 bases matching TRBD2. This CDR3 has 16 amino acids. Germline V gives CDR1 MDHEN, CDR2 SYDVKM. With V trimmed by 4 bases and J by 3 bases, 12 bases remained unmatched.

A word on this clone: This likely came from a read error, as a far larger clone is one base away. No conserved phenylalanine or tryptophan ends this CDR3, so it is likely a read error. The V call is TRBV28, the J call TRBJ1-2; D call uncertain. Trimming took 5 bases from V and 5 from J, leaving 6 bases between them. The CDR3 is made up of 11 amino acids. Germline V gene data show CDR1 as MDHEN and CDR2 as SYDVKM. The CDR3 DNA reads as TGTGCCAGCAGTACGAGTTATGGCTACACCTCC. Translation: CASSTSYGYTS.

CDR3 region: CASTGSSATSSYEQYF. CDR3 bases: TGTGCCAGCACCGGATCTAGCGCCACGAGCTCCTACGAGCAGTACTTC. J is TRBJ2-7 and V is TRBV28; D possibly corresponds to TRBD2 (6 bases). The CDR3 has 16 residues. Between the trimmed V and J ends, which lost 7 bases and 0 bases, there was a span of 19 bases. Germline V lookup: CDR1 MDHEN, CDR2 SYDVKM.

This rearrangement joins TRBV19 to TRBJ2-7; 8 bases match TRBD2. Losses at the gene ends were 5 bases for V and 8 bases for J; bases not matched to a gene: 17. The CDR3 length is 16 residues. Germline CDR1 is LNHDA and CDR2 is SQIVND (reference sequence). For the CDR3, the DNA is TGTGCCAGTAGTCTAACCGCCGGGACTAGGACCTTCAAGCAGTACTTC. Translation: CASSLTAGTRTFKQYF.